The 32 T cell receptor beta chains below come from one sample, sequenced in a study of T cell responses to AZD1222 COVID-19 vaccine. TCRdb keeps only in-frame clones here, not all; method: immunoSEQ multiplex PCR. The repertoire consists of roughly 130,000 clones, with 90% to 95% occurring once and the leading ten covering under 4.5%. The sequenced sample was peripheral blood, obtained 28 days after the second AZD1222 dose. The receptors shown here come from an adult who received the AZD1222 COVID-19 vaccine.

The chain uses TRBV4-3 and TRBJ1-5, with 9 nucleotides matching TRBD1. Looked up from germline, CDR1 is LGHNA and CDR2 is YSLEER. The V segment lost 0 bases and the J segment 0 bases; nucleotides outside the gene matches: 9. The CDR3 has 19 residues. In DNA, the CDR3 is TGCGCCAGCAGCCAAGACACAGGGGGCGATCAATATAGCAATCAGCCCCAGCATTTT. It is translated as CASSQDTGGDQYSNQPQHF.

The CDR3 is CASRTGVGGYTF. CDR3 DNA: TGTGCCAGCAGGACAGGGGTCGGCGGCTACACCTTC. This rearrangement joins TRBV28 to TRBJ1-2, with 8 bases matching TRBD1. The CDR3 is made up of 12 amino acids. The J segment lost 8 bases and the V segment lost 6 bases, leaving 5 bases of the junction unmatched. Germline CDR1 and CDR2: MDHEN and SYDVKM.

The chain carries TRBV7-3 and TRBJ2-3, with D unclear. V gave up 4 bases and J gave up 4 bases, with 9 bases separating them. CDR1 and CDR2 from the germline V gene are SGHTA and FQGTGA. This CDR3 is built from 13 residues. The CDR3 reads CASSSEVADTQYF. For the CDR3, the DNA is TGTGCCAGCAGCTCAGAGGTTGCAGATACGCAGTATTTT.

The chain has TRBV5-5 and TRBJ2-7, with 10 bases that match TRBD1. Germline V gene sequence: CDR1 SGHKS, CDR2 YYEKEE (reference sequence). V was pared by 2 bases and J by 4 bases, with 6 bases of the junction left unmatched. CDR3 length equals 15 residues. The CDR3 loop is CASSLEPGQGYEQYF. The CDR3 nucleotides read TGTGCCAGCAGCTTAGAACCGGGACAGGGGTACGAGCAGTACTTC.

Written as DNA, the CDR3 is TGTGCCAGCAGCAAAAGGGGGCCGACTTATAGCAATCAGCCCCAGCATTTT. This codes for CASSKRGPTYSNQPQHF. The chain joins TRBV21-1 to TRBJ1-5; TRBD1, the table's D call, lacks a check against the DNA. TRBV21-1 is a known pseudogene. The CDR3 length is 17 residues.

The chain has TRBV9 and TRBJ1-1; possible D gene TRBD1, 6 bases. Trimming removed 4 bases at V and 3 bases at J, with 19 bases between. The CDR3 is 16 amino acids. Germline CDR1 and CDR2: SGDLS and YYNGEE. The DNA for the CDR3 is TGTGCCAGCAGCCCGGGACATCCGGACCTCGACACTGAAGCTTTCTTT. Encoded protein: CASSPGHPDLDTEAFF.

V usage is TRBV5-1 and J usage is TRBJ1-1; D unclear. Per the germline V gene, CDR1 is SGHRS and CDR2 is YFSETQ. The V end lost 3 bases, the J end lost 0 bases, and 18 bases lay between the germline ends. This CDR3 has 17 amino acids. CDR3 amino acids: CASSSKFDQAMNTEAFF. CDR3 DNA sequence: TGCGCCAGCAGCTCGAAGTTTGACCAGGCAATGAACACTGAAGCTTTCTTT.

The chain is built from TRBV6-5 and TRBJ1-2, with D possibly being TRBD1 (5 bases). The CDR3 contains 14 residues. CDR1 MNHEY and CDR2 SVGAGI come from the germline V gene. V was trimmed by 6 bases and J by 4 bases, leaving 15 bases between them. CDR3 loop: CASRAVGLTYGYTF. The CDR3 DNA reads TGTGCCAGCAGAGCCGTGGGACTGACCTATGGCTACACCTTC.

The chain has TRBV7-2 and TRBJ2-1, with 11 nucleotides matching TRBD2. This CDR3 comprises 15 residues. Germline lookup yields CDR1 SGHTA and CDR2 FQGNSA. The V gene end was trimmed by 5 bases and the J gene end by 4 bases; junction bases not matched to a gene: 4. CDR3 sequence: CASSTRLAGYNEQFF. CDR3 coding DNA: TGTGCCAGCAGCACCCGACTAGCGGGGTACAATGAGCAGTTCTTC.

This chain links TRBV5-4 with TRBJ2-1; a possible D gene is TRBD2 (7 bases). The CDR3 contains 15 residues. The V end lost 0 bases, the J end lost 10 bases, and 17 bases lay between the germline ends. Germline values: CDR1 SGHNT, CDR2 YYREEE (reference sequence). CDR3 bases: TGTGCCAGCAGCTTGGACTGGGGGCCGGGGGGCGAGCAGTTCTTC. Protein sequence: CASSLDWGPGGEQFF. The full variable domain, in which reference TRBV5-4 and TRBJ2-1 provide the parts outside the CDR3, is ETGVTQSPTHLIKTRGQQVTLRCSSQSGHNTVSWYQQALGQGPQFIFQYYREEENGRGNFPPRFSGLQFPNYSSELNVNALELDDSALYLCASSLDWGPGGEQFFGPGTRLTVL.

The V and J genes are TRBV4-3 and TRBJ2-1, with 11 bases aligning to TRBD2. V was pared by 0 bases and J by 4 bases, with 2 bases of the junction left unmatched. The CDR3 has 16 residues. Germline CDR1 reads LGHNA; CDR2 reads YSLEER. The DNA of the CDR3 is TGCGCCAGCAGCCAAGAGATAGCGGGAGGGTACAATGAGCAGTTCTTC. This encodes CASSQEIAGGYNEQFF.

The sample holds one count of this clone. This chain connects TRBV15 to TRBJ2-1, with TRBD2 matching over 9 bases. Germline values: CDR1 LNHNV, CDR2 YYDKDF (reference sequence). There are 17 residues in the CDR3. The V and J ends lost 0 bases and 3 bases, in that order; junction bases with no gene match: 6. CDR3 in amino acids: CATSRDRGAGGYNEQFF. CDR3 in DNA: TGTGCCACCAGCAGAGATCGTGGAGCGGGGGGCTACAATGAGCAGTTCTTC.

CDR3 in amino acids: CASSLGSGDEKLFF. Written as DNA, the CDR3 is TGCGCCAGCAGCTTAGGGAGTGGTGATGAAAAACTGTTTTTT. This chain links TRBV5-1 with TRBJ1-4; no firm D call. V lost 2 bases to trimming and J lost 6 bases, with 11 bases between them. Germline loops: CDR1 SGHRS, CDR2 YFSETQ. The CDR3 sequence is 14 residues long.

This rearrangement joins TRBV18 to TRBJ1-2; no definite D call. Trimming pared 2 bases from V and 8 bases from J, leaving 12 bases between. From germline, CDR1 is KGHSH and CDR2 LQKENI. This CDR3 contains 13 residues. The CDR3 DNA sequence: TGTGCCAGCTCACCAGGGCAACCTAAAGGCTACACCTTC. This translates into CASSPGQPKGYTF.

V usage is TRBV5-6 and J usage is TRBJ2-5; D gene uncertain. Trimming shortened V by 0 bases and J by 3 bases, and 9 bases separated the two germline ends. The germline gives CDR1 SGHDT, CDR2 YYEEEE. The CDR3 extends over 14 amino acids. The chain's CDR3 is CASSLGSGEETQYF. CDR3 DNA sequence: TGTGCCAGCAGCTTGGGGTCAGGAGAAGAGACCCAGTACTTC.

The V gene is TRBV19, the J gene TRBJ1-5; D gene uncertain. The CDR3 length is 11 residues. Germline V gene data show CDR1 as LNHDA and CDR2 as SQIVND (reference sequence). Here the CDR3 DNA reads TGTGGCTCAGGAGAGAATCAGCCCCAGCATTTT. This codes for CGSGENQPQHF. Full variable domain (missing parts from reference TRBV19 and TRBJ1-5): DGGITQSPKYLFRKEGQNVTLSCEQNLNHDAMYWYRQDPGQGLRLIYYSQIVNDFQKGDIAEGYSVSREKKESFPLTVTSAQKNPTAFYLCGSGENQPQHFGDGTRLSIL.

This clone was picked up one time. CDR3 sequence reads: CASSQDLGTGRFF. The CDR3 DNA reads as TGCGCCAGCAGCCAAGATCTGGGGACAGGAAGGTTCTTC. This rearrangement joins TRBV4-3 to TRBJ2-1, with TRBD1 matching over 8 bases. The trim removed 0 bases at V and 15 bases at J, leaving 7 bases unmatched. The CDR3 loop spans 13 amino acids. Per the germline V gene, CDR1 is LGHNA and CDR2 is YSLEER.

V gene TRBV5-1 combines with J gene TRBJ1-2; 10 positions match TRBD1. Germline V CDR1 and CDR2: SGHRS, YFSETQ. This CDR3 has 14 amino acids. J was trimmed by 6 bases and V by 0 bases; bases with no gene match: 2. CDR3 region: CASSLDGTGDGYTF. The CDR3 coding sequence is TGCGCCAGCAGCTTGGATGGGACAGGGGATGGCTACACCTTC.

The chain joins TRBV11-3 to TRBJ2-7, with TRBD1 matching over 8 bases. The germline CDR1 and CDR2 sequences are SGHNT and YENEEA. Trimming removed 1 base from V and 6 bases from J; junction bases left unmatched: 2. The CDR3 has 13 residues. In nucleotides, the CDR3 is TGTGCCAGCAGCTTAGTCGGACAGGGCGAGCAGTACTTC. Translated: CASSLVGQGEQYF.

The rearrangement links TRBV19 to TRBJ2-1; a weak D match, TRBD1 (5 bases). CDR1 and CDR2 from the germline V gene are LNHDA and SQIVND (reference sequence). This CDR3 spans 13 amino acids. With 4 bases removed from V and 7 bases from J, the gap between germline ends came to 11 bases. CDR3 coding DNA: TGTGCCAGTAGTACCCTCGACAGTAATGAGCAGTTCTTC. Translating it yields CASSTLDSNEQFF. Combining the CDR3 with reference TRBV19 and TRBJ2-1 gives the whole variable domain DGGITQSPKYLFRKEGQNVTLSCEQNLNHDAMYWYRQDPGQGLRLIYYSQIVNDFQKGDIAEGYSVSREKKESFPLTVTSAQKNPTAFYLCASSTLDSNEQFFGPGTRLTVL.

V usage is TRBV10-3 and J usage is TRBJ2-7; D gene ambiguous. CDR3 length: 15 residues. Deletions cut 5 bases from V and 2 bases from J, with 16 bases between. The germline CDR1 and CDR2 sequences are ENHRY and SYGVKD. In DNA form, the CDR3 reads TGTGCCATCAGTCAAAGCCCCCCTGGGGCCTACGAGCAGTACTTC. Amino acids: CAISQSPPGAYEQYF.

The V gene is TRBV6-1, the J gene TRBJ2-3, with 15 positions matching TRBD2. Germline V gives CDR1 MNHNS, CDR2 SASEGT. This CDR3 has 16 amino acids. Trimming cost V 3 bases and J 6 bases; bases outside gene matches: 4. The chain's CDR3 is CASSDGTSGRIDTQYF. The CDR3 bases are TGTGCCAGCAGTGACGGGACTAGCGGGAGGATCGATACGCAGTATTTT.

CDR3 nucleotides: TGTGCCAGCAGCTCCGGGTCTCCTTTTGACAGGGTACGAGCTTTCTTT. It codes for CASSSGSPFDRVRAFF. This rearrangement joins TRBV11-1 to TRBJ1-1, with 7 bases fitting TRBD1. Germline CDR1 and CDR2: SGHAT and FQDESV (reference sequence). V lost 4 bases and J lost 10; bases outside the gene matches: 18. CDR3 size: 16 residues.

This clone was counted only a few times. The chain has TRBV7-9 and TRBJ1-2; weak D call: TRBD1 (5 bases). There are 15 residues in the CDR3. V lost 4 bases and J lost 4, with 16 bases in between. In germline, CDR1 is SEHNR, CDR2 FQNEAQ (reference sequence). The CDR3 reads CASSSLTGTAYGYTF. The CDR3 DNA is TGTGCCAGCAGCTCACTAACCGGGACGGCCTATGGCTACACCTTC.

CDR3 sequence reads: CAISESKQGSSYEQYF. The CDR3 DNA sequence: TGTGCCATCAGTGAGTCGAAACAGGGAAGCTCCTACGAGCAGTACTTC. The rearrangement uses TRBV10-3 and TRBJ2-7; weak D call: TRBD1 (6 bases). Germline lookup yields CDR1 ENHRY and CDR2 SYGVKD. V was trimmed by 0 bases and J by 0 bases, leaving 12 bases between them. This CDR3 contains 16 residues.

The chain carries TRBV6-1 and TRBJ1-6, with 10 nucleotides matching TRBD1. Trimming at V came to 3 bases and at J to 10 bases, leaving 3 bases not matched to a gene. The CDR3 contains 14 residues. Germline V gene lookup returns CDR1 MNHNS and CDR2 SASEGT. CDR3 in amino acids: CASSEGQGSSPLHF. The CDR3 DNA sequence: TGTGCCAGCAGTGAGGGACAGGGGTCCTCACCCCTCCACTTT.

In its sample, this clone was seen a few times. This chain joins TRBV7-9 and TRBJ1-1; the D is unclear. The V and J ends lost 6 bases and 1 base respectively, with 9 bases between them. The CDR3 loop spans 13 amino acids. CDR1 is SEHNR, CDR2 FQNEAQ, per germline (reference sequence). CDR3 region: CASSGRGNTEAFF. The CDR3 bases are TGTGCCAGCAGTGGACGGGGGAACACTGAAGCTTTCTTT.

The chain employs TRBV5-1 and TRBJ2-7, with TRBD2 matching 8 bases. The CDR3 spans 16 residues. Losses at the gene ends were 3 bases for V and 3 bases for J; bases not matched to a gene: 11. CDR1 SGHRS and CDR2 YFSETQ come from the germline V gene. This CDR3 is CASSSRGSGSYYEQYF. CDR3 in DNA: TGCGCCAGCAGCTCCAGAGGGAGCGGGAGCTACTACGAGCAGTACTTC. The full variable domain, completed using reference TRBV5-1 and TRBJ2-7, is KAGVTQTPRYLIKTRGQQVTLSCSPISGHRSVSWYQQTPGQGLQFLFEYFSETQRNKGNFPGRFSGRQFSNSRSEMNVSTLELGDSALYLCASSSRGSGSYYEQYFGPGTRLTVT.

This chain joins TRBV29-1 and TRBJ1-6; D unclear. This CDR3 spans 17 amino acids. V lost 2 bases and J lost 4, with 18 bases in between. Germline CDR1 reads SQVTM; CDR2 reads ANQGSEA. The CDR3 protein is CSVEPRAPYPYNSPLHF. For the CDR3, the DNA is TGCAGCGTTGAACCCCGGGCCCCTTACCCTTATAATTCACCCCTCCACTTT.

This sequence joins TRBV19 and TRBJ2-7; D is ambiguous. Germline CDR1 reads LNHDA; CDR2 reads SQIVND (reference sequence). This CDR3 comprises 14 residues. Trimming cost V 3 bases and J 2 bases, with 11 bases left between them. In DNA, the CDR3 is TGTGCCAGTAGTATCGGTCCTGCACCCTACGAGCAGTACTTC. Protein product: CASSIGPAPYEQYF.

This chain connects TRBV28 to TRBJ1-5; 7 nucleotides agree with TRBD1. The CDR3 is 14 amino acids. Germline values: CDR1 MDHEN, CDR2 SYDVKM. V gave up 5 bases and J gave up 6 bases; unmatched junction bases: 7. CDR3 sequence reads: CASSPDRVGQPQHF. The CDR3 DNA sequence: TGTGCCAGCAGTCCCGACAGGGTTGGTCAGCCCCAGCATTTT.

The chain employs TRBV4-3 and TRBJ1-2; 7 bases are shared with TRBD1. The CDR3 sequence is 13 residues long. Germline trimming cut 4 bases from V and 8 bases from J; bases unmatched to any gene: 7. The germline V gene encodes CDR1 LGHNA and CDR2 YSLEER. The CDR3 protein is CASSLDRVRGYTF. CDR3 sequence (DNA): TGCGCCAGCAGCCTTGACAGGGTGAGGGGCTACACCTTC.